This TCR beta chain comes out of a study of T cells expressing NK-cell markers. To note about this clonotype: As yet, its antigen is unknown.

From germline, CDR1 is MNHNS and CDR2 SASEGT. The CDR3 is 16 residues long. TCRdb reworked the 5' RACE reads into one entry per CDR3 protein, no DNA. This sample contains about 180,000 distinct CDR3 sequences. Study findings and constraints: One observes that, in a handful of donors, these clonotypes were also the leading ones within the CD3+CD56-NKG2C+ fraction.

This TCR derives from a man between 18 and 69 years old in good health. Source material: blood T cells: a sorted CD56 or NKG2C T cell subset, CD4+ or CD8+ T cells, or bulk PBMC T cells (not recorded which). The chain carries TRBV6-1 and TRBJ1-5; TCRdb's assignment of TRBD1 cannot be checked, as there is no DNA. CDR3 sequence reads: CASSAALGYSNQPQHF.